These 17 T cell receptor beta chains came from one sample sequenced in a study of shared clonotypes between healthy human individuals. Using immunoSEQ multiplex PCR, the repertoire was profiled, and TCRdb retains in-frame clones only, with some absent. The table shows about 2.1 million clones, with 85% to 95% occurring only once. Naive-designated CD8 cells lacked CD45RO, were positively enriched for CCR7, and omitted terminally differentiated effector memory CD45RA+ cells. Source material: naive CD8+ T cells from PBMCs. The receptors stem from a man aged 18-30 years in good health. Some clones in this sample may be carry-over from other donors' samples.

V gene TRBV28 combines with J gene TRBJ2-1; perhaps TRBD2 as D (7 bases). Germline CDR1 MDHEN, CDR2 SYDVKM. Trimming removed 7 bases at V and 8 bases at J, with 21 bases between. This CDR3 has 15 amino acids. The CDR3 region is CASNLLWGGQDEQFF. CDR3 bases: TGTGCCAGCAACCTACTCTGGGGGGGGCAGGATGAGCAGTTCTTC.

Points on this clone: Other nucleotide sequences in the sample specify the same CDR3. The chain couples TRBV27 to TRBJ2-7; D could derive from TRBD1 or TRBD2 (5 bases each). Trimming shortened V by 0 bases and J by 5 bases, and 5 bases separated the two germline ends. CDR3 length equals 12 residues. The germline gives CDR1 MNHEY, CDR2 SMNVEV (reference sequence). The CDR3 reads CASSLSGDEQYF. Written as DNA, the CDR3 is TGTGCCAGCAGTTTATCGGGGGACGAGCAGTACTTC.

The gene calls are TRBV4-3 and TRBJ1-1; no reliable D call. Germline V gene data show CDR1 as LGHNA and CDR2 as YSLEER. Trimming removed 0 bases at V and 0 bases at J, with 8 bases between. The CDR3 runs to 15 residues. CDR3 sequence reads: CASSQDSGVNTEAFF. CDR3 DNA: TGCGCCAGCAGCCAAGATTCCGGGGTGAACACTGAAGCTTTCTTT.

V usage is TRBV7-8 and J usage is TRBJ2-3, with 9 positions matching TRBD1. The CDR3 has 18 residues. Germline assignment: CDR1 SGHVS and CDR2 FQNEAQ. Trimming cost V 3 bases and J 6 bases; bases outside gene matches: 16. CDR3: CASSFTPSWTGEGDTQYF. CDR3 in DNA: TGTGCCAGCAGCTTTACACCATCGTGGACAGGGGAAGGGGATACGCAGTATTTT.

The gene calls are TRBV28 and TRBJ1-1; D not resolved. Looked up from germline, CDR1 is MDHEN and CDR2 is SYDVKM. CDR3 length equals 15 residues. Trimming took 4 bases from V and 2 from J, leaving 14 bases between them. CDR3 sequence (DNA): TGTGCCAGCAGTTATCTGGCAGTTGATAACACTGAAGCTTTCTTT. Its translation: CASSYLAVDNTEAFF.

The CDR3 nucleotides read TGTGCCAGCAGCTTAGAGTCGGGGATTGAAGCTTTCTTT. Its translation is CASSLESGIEAFF. The rearrangement links TRBV7-8 to TRBJ1-1; no definite D call. CDR3 length: 13 amino acids. From germline, CDR1 is SGHVS and CDR2 FQNEAQ. V was shortened by 1 base and J by 7 bases, with 10 bases between the two germline ends.

The chain has TRBV5-6 and TRBJ2-2; the D gene is possibly TRBD1 (6 bases). The germline gives CDR1 SGHDT, CDR2 YYEEEE. V was clipped by 3 bases and J by 0 bases, with 21 bases between them. The CDR3 contains 19 residues. The CDR3 region is CASSWAGWWGPSNTGELFF. As DNA, the CDR3 is TGTGCCAGCAGCTGGGCCGGGTGGTGGGGGCCCTCGAACACCGGGGAGCTGTTTTTT.

This clone occurred once. The chain combines TRBV19 with TRBJ2-7; 9 nucleotides align to TRBD1. V shed 3 bases and J 2 bases; nucleotides not matched to a gene: 5. The CDR3 length is 15 residues. Per the germline V gene, CDR1 is LNHDA and CDR2 is SQIVND (reference sequence). Here the CDR3 reads CASSIYWDRAYEQYF. CDR3 sequence (DNA): TGTGCCAGTAGTATTTATTGGGACAGGGCCTACGAGCAGTACTTC.

The V call is TRBV29-1, the J call TRBJ2-1, with 15 bases aligning to TRBD2. Trimming at V came to 3 bases and at J to 4 bases, leaving 1 base not matched to a gene. The CDR3 sequence is 15 residues long. CDR1 and CDR2 from the germline V gene are SQVTM and ANQGSEA. Here the CDR3 DNA reads TGCAGCGTTGACGGACTAGCGGGAGGGTACAATGAGCAGTTCTTC. Its protein product is CSVDGLAGGYNEQFF.

The chain employs TRBV10-3 and TRBJ2-7, with TRBD2 matching 12 bases. Trimming removed 3 bases from V and 3 bases from J; junction bases left unmatched: 9. This CDR3 has 17 amino acids. Germline V gene sequence: CDR1 ENHRY, CDR2 SYGVKD. The CDR3 spells CAISDYETSGSNYEQYF. CDR3 in DNA: TGTGCCATCAGTGACTACGAGACTAGCGGGAGCAACTACGAGCAGTACTTC.

CDR3 sequence reads: CASSVGQGVTEAFF. The CDR3 DNA follows: TGTGCCAGCAGTGTGGGACAGGGGGTCACTGAAGCTTTCTTT. The chain carries TRBV25-1 and TRBJ1-1, with 11 bases matching TRBD1. The CDR3 contains 14 residues. The J segment lost 4 bases and the V segment lost 4 bases, leaving 2 bases of the junction unmatched. CDR1 and CDR2 from the germline V gene are MGHDK and SYGVNS.

The chain has TRBV27 and TRBJ1-1; D gene uncertain. Germline CDR1 is MNHEY and CDR2 is SMNVEV (reference sequence). The ends were cut back, 6 bases at V and 1 base at J, with 12 bases in the middle. CDR3 length equals 14 residues. The CDR3 loop is CASSPYAGNTEAFF. Here the CDR3 DNA reads TGTGCCAGCAGCCCCTATGCCGGGAACACTGAAGCTTTCTTT.

The rearrangement joins TRBV14 to TRBJ2-5; TRBD1 agrees at 7 bases. Germline V lookup: CDR1 SGHDN, CDR2 FVKESK. The CDR3 covers 15 residues. Trimming took 0 bases from V and 5 from J; bases not matched to a gene: 6. CDR3 protein: CASSQDLGGRETQYF. CDR3 nucleotides: TGTGCCAGCAGCCAAGATTTAGGGGGCCGGGAGACCCAGTACTTC. The variable domain in full, with the rest retrieved from reference TRBV14 and TRBJ2-5, is EAGVTQFPSHSVIEKGQTVTLRCDPISGHDNLYWYRRVMGKEIKFLLHFVKESKQDESGMPNNRFLAERTGGTYSTLKVQPAELEDSGVYFCASSQDLGGRETQYFGPGTRLLVL.

As for this clone: A clone one base away is much larger, so this may be a read error. The same CDR3 arises from other DNA sequences in this sample as well. This rearrangement joins TRBV28 to TRBJ2-7; D gene ambiguous. V was pared by 5 bases and J by 0 bases, with 2 bases between. In germline, CDR1 is MDHEN, CDR2 SYDVKM. This CDR3 has 11 amino acids. CDR3 amino acids: CASSVSYEQYF. CDR3 nucleotides: TGTGCCAGCAGTGTCTCCTACGAGCAGTACTTC.

The gene calls are TRBV9 and TRBJ2-7, with a tentative D call TRBD1 (5 bases). The CDR3 is made up of 15 amino acids. In germline, CDR1 is SGDLS, CDR2 YYNGEE. The V and J ends lost 0 bases and 5 bases respectively, with 15 bases between them. The CDR3 is CASSVGISRGNEQYF. The CDR3 DNA reads TGTGCCAGCAGCGTAGGCATCTCAAGGGGCAACGAGCAGTACTTC.

The J gene is TRBJ2-7, the V gene TRBV4-1; no reliable D call. The CDR3 runs 13 residues. CDR1 is MGHRA and CDR2 is YSYEKL in the germline V gene. Trimming pared 5 bases from V and 2 bases from J, leaving 10 bases between. The CDR3 nucleotides read TGCGCCAGCAGCAGATCGGCAGCCTACGAGCAGTACTTC. This codes for CASSRSAAYEQYF.

The V gene is TRBV27, the J gene TRBJ2-3; D is perhaps TRBD1 (6 bases). The CDR3 sequence is 15 residues long. Germline V lookup: CDR1 MNHEY, CDR2 SMNVEV (reference sequence). The V end lost 4 bases, the J end lost 2 bases, and 13 bases lay between the germline ends. This CDR3 reads CASSWSDRDTDTQYF. The CDR3 bases are TGTGCCAGCAGTTGGTCGGACAGAGACACAGATACGCAGTATTTT.